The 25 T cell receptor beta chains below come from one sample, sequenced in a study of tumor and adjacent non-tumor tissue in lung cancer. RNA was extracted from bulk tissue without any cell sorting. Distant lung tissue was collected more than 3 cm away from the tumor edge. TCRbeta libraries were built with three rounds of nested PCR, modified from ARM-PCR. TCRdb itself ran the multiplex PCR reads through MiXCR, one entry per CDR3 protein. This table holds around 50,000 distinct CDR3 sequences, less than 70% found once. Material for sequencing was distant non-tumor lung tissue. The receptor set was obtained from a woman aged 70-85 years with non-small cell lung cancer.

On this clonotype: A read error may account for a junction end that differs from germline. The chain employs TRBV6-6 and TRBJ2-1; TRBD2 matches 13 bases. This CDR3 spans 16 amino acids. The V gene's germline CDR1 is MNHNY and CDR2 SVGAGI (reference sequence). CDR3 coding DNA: TGTACCAGCAGTACGACTAGCGGGAGGTTCTACGATGAGCAGTTCTTC. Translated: CTSSTTSGRFYDEQFF.

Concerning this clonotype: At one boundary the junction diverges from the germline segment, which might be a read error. The CDR3 nucleotides are TGCACCAGCAGCCAAGATTCTGGGGGTGAGGGAGCTATCTTT. It yields the protein CTSSQDSGGEGAIF. The V and J genes are TRBV4-1 and TRBJ1-1; maybe TRBD1 (5 bases). Germline CDR1 and CDR2: MGHRA and YSYEKL. CDR3 size: 14 residues.

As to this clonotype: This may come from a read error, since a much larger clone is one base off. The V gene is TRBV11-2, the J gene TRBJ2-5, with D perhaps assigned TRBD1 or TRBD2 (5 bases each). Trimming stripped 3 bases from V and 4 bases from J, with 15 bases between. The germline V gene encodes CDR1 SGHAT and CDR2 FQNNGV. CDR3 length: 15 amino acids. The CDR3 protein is CASSFEGRAAETQYF. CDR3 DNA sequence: TGTGCCAGCAGCTTCGAGGGACGGGCTGCAGAGACCCAGTACTTC.

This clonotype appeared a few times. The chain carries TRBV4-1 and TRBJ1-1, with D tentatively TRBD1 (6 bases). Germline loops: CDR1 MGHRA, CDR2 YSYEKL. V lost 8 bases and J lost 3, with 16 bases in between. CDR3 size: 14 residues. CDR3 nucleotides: TGCGCCAGCGGTCACCGGACAGAGTACACTGAAGCTTTCTTT. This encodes CASGHRTEYTEAFF.

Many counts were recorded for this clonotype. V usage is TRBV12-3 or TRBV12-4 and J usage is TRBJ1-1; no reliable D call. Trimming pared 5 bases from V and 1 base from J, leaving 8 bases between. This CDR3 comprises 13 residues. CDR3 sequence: CASSQAKNTEAFF. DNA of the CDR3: TGTGCCAGCAGTCAGGCTAAGAACACTGAAGCTTTCTTT.

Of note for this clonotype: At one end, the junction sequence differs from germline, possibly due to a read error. CDR3 in DNA: TGCAGCGCTGAAATCAGCGGGGGCGACGAGCAGTACTTC. This encodes CSAEISGGDEQYF. The V and J genes are TRBV29-1 and TRBJ2-7, with 8 bases aligning to TRBD2. The CDR3 is made up of 13 amino acids. The V gene's germline CDR1 is SQVTM and CDR2 ANQGSEA.

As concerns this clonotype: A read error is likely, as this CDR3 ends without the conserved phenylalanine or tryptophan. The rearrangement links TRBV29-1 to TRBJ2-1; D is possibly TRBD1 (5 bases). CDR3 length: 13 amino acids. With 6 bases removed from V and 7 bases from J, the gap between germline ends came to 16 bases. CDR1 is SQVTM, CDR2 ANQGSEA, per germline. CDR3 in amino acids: CSVNRQGINEQFL. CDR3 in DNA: TGCAGCGTAAATCGGCAGGGCATAAATGAGCAGTTCCTT.

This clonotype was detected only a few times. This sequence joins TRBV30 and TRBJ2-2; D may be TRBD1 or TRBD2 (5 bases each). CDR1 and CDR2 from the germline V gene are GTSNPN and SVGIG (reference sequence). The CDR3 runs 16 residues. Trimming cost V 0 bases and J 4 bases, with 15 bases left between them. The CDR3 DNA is TGTGCCTGGAGTGTCCGGGCGGAGAGGGGCACCGGGGAGCTGTTTTTT. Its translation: CAWSVRAERGTGELFF.

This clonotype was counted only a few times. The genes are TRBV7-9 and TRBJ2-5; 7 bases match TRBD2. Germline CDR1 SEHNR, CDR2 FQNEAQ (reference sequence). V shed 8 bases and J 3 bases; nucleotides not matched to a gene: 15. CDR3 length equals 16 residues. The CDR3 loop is CASGVGGSSGKETQYF. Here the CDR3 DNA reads TGTGCCAGCGGCGTGGGAGGGAGTAGCGGAAAAGAGACCCAGTACTTC.

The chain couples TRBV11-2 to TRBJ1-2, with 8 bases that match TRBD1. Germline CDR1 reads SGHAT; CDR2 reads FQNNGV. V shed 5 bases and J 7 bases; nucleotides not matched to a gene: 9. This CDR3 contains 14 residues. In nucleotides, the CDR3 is TGTGCCAGCAGCCACGGGACAGGTGGTTTTGGCTACACCTTC. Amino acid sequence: CASSHGTGGFGYTF.

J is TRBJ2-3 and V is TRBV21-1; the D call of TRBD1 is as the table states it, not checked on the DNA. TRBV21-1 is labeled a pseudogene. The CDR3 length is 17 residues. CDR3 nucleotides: TGTGCCAGCAGCAAAAGTGGAGGGGGGGTTGGCACAGATACGCAGTATTTT. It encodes CASSKSGGGVGTDTQYF.

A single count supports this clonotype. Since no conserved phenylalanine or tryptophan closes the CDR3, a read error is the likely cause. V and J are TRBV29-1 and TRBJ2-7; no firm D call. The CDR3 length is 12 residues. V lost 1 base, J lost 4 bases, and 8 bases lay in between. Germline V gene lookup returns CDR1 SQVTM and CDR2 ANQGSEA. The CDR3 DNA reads TGCAGCGTTGAAGTACCAAGTTACGAGCAGTACTTA. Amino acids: CSVEVPSYEQYL.

In nucleotides, the CDR3 is TGTGCCAGCCAAACGACTAGCGACACCTACGAGCAGTACTTC. Translated, it gives CASQTTSDTYEQYF. The chain carries TRBV28 and TRBJ2-7; the match to TRBD2 covers 8 bases. The trim removed 8 bases at V and 2 bases at J, leaving 8 bases unmatched. CDR1 MDHEN and CDR2 SYDVKM come from the germline V gene. The CDR3 totals 14 residues.

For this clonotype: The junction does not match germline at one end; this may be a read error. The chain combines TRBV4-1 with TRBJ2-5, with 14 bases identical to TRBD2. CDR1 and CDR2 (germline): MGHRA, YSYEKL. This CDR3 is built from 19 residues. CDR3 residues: CASNQEGAGTSGRGETQYF. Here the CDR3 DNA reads TGCGCTAGCAACCAAGAGGGTGCCGGGACTAGCGGGAGAGGAGAGACCCAGTACTTC.

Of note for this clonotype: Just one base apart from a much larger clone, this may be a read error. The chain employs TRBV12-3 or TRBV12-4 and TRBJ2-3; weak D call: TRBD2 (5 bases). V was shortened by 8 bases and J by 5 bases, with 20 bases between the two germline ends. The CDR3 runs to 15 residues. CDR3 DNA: TGTGCCAGCGGTTACCGACCCCGGGGTAGAGATACGCAGTATTTT. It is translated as CASGYRPRGRDTQYF.

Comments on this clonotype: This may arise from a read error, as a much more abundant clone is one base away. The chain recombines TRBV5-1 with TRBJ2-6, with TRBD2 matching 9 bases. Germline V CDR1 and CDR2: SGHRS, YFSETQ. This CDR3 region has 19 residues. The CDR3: CASSLEVGLANSGANVPTF. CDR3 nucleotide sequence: TGCGCCAGCAGCTTGGAGGTGGGACTAGCCAACTCTGGGGCCAACGTCCCGACTTTC.

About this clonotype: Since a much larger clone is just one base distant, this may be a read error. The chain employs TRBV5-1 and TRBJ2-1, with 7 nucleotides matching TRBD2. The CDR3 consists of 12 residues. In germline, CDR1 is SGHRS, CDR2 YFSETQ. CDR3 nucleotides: TGCGGCAGCAGCAAAGGACTAGATGAGCAGTTCTTC. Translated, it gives CGSSKGLDEQFF.

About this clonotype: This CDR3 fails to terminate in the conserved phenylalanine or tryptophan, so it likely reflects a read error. The CDR3 reads CANTWSVAGELFI. The CDR3 region has the DNA TGTGCCAACACATGGAGTGTAGCCGGGGAGCTGTTTATT. The genes are TRBV6-1 and TRBJ2-2; D gene uncertain. Between the trimmed V and J ends, which lost 10 bases and 6 bases, there was a span of 15 bases. Germline CDR1 is MNHNS and CDR2 is SASEGT. The CDR3 has 13 amino acids.

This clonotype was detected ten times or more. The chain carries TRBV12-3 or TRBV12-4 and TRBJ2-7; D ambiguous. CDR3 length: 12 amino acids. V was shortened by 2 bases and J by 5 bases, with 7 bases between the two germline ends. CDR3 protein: CASSLYGHEQYF. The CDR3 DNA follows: TGTGCCAGCAGTTTATACGGCCACGAGCAGTACTTC.

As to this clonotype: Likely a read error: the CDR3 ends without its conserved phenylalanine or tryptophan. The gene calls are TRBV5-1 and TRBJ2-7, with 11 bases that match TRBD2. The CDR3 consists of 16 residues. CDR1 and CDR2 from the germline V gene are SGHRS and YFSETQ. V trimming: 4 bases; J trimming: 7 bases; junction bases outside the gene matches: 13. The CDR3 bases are TGCGCCAGCAGCCCACGACTAGCGGGGAGGTCATATGAGCAGTACTAC. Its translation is CASSPRLAGRSYEQYY.

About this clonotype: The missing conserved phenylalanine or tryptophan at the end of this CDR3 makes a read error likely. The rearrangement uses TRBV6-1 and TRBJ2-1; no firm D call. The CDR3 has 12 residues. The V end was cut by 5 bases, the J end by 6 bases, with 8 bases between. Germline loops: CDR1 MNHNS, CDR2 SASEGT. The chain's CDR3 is CASSSEVNEQFL. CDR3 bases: TGTGCCAGCAGTAGCGAAGTCAATGAGCAGTTCTTA.

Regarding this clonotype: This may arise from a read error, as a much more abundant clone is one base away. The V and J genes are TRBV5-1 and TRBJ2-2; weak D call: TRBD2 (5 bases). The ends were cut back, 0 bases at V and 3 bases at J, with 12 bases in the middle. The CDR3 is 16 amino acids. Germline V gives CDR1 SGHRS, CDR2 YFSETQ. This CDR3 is CASSLGSGADTGELFF. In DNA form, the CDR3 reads TGCGCCAGCAGCTTGGGGAGCGGAGCGGACACCGGGGAGCTGTTTTTT.

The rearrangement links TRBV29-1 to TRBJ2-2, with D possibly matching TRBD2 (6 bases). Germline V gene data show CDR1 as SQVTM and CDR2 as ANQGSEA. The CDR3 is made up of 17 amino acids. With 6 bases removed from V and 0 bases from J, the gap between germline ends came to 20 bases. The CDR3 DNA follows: TGCAGCGTCCAAGGTGGGGGGTGCAGGACGAACACCGGGGAGCTGTTTTTT. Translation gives CSVQGGGCRTNTGELFF.

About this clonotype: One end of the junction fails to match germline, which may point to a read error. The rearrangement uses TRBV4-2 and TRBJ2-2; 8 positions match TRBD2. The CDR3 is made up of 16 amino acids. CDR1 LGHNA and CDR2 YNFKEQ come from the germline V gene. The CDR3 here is CASSQDCATNSGELFF. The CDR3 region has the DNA TGTGCCAGCAGCCAAGATTGTGCCACGAATAGCGGGGAGCTATTTTTT.

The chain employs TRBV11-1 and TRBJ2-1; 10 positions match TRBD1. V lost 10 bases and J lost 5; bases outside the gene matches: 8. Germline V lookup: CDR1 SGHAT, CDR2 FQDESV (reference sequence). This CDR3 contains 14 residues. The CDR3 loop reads CANCRQGADNEQFF. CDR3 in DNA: TGTGCCAACTGCAGACAGGGGGCGGACAATGAGCAGTTCTTC.